This T cell receptor beta chain was sequenced during a study of vaccination effects on CD4 cells after COVID-19. Points on this clone: As yet, its antigen is unknown.

Trimming removed 4 bases at V and 2 bases at J, with 10 bases between. CDR1 and CDR2 (germline): SGHAT, FQDESV (reference sequence). The CDR3 length is 14 residues. Expansion with viral peptide pools was applied to antigen-specific CD4+ T cells by the ViraFEST assay prior to sequencing. CD4+ T cells were isolated after 10 days of culture. The study found no prior SARS-CoV-2 infection in the vaccine recipients, who tested negative for nucleocapsid antibodies. The assay was immunoSEQ multiplex PCR, and TCRdb's table has in-frame clones only and misses some. The sample contains tens of thousands of clones, roughly 76% of which appear only once.

This TCR was recovered from a human donor who received a COVID-19 vaccine. Sequenced here: CD4+ T cells from PBMCs cultured with HCoV-OC43 spike peptides, sampled before COVID-19 vaccination. Subset of the sample: HCoV-OC43 spike overlapping peptide pool stimulation. The chain is built from TRBV11-1 and TRBJ2-3; D might be TRBD1 (6 bases). CDR3 sequence: CASSSGQYTDTQYF. The CDR3 DNA reads TGTGCCAGCAGCTCGGGACAATACACAGATACGCAGTATTTT. Combining the CDR3 with reference TRBV11-1 and TRBJ2-3 gives the whole variable domain EAEVAQSPRYKITEKSQAVAFWCDPISGHATLYWYRQILGQGPELLVQFQDESVVDDSQLPKDRFSAERLKGVDSTLKIQPAELGDSAMYLCASSSGQYTDTQYFGPGTRLTVL.